This T cell receptor (beta chain) was sequenced for a study of shared clonotypes between healthy human individuals. This CDR3 has 14 amino acids. J was trimmed by 4 bases and V by 4 bases; bases with no gene match: 10. In germline, CDR1 is SQVTM, CDR2 ANQGSEA. Execution of the assay was at deep level. Produced via immunoSEQ multiplex PCR; TCRdb's table is partial and in-frame only. The sample lists some 1,900,000 clones; less than 95% were seen once. Naive CD8 isolation took CD45RO-negative cells positively selected for CCR7 and excluded terminally differentiated effector memory CD45RA+ cells. The TCR was taken from a man aged 18 to 35 in good health. The chain employs TRBV29-1 and TRBJ2-7; 7 bases map to TRBD1. Sequenced input: naive CD8+ T cells sorted from blood. Here the CDR3 DNA reads TGCAGCGTTGGACTGACAGGGTCTGAGTACGAGCAGTACTTC. This codes for CSVGLTGSEYEQYF.